This TCR beta chain emerged from a study of OX40 agonist ivuxolimab in advanced cancers. V trimming: 8 bases; J trimming: 4 bases; junction bases outside the gene matches: 9. Germline V gene data show CDR1 as MGHRA and CDR2 as YSYEKL. The CDR3 covers 14 residues. The repertoire was sequenced with immunoSEQ multiplex PCR; TCRdb's copy has only in-frame clones and lacks some. The profile shows about 83,000 clones, about 88% of them singletons. The rearrangement uses TRBV4-1 and TRBJ2-5, with 8 nucleotides matching TRBD2. Source: CD4+ or CD8+ T cells sorted from blood, taken in a trial of the OX40 agonist ivuxolimab. This sequence originates from an adult with an advanced solid tumor such as melanoma, head and neck, liver or kidney cancer. The CDR3 here is CASARGGARETQYF. CDR3 in DNA: TGCGCCAGCGCCCGGGGGGGGGCCCGAGAGACCCAGTACTTC.